This is a list of T cell receptor beta chains from one sample in a study of shared clonotypes between healthy human individuals. Data came from immunoSEQ multiplex PCR; TCRdb stores just in-frame clones and leaves some out. The data show roughly 2.1 million clones, with approximately 94% seen just once and 1.7% held by the top ten. Sample: naive CD8+ T cells from PBMCs. Receptors were obtained from a young man in good health. Some clones in this sample may be carry-over from other donors' samples. Both conserved end residues are part of each CDR3. The order of the fields is J gene, V gene, D gene, CDR3 protein. A D gene is named only where the DNA matches it firmly.

TRBJ1-5 | TRBV5-8 | TRBD1 | CASSQSGTGGDQPQHF
TRBJ2-1 | TRBV11-2 | TRBD1 | CASSTDRASSYNEQFF
TRBJ2-2 | TRBV6-5 | NA | CASSSNDRGTGELFF
TRBJ2-3 | TRBV7-2 | TRBD2 | CASSLLPWTSWDTQYF
TRBJ2-2 | TRBV7-9 | NA | CASSLKTNTGELFF
TRBJ2-7 | TRBV6-5 | TRBD2 | CASSYSAGVGNEQYF
TRBJ1-1 | TRBV7-9 | NA | CASSPTGYTEAFF
TRBJ1-1 | TRBV27 | NA | CASSLRESAYTEAFF
TRBJ1-5 | TRBV10-3 | TRBD1 | CAISVGQHNQPQHF
TRBJ2-7 | TRBV7-3 | TRBD2 | CASSLSGDSYEQYF
TRBJ1-5 | TRBV5-8 | NA | CASSPKTGKVGNQPQHF
TRBJ2-7 | TRBV5-1 | NA | CASSYFKNGGGSVYEQYF
TRBJ2-4 | TRBV5-8 | TRBD1 | CASSLPPPGQEIAKNIQYF
TRBJ2-7 | TRBV29-1 | NA | CSVLGPRGEQYF
TRBJ2-7 | TRBV28 | NA | CASSSRTAPYEQYF
TRBJ2-3 | TRBV6-4 | NA | CASRTRGQQTDTQYF
TRBJ1-2 | TRBV10-3 | NA | CAISDTDRTYYGYTF
TRBJ2-2 | TRBV4-1 | NA | CASSRNPQDLFF
TRBJ2-1 | TRBV27 | TRBD2 | CASSLYWTSGYVNEQFF
TRBJ2-3 | TRBV13 | TRBD1 | CASSLGNADRDHFGDTQYF
TRBJ2-5 | TRBV4-3 | NA | CASSQDQVGQETQYF
TRBJ2-7 | TRBV19 | TRBD2 | CASSPWSGEYEQYF
TRBJ2-7 | TRBV28 | NA | CASRPVRIYEQYF
TRBJ2-7 | TRBV13 | NA | CASSPGSYEQYF
TRBJ2-7 | TRBV6-6 | TRBD2 | CASSGLAGVHSYEQYF
TRBJ2-7 | TRBV7-2 | NA | CASSLGLAPYEQYF
TRBJ2-5 | TRBV16 | TRBD2 | CASKATSGTETQYF
TRBJ2-1 | TRBV4-3 | NA | CASSQDGDTNNEQFF
TRBJ2-3 | TRBV28 | TRBD2 | CASSFPGERELKKTQYF
TRBJ2-7 | TRBV6-5 | NA | CASSYSSSPEQYF
TRBJ2-7 | TRBV2 | NA | CASYVSEGEQYF
TRBJ2-3 | TRBV7-9 | NA | CASSLAAGTQYF
TRBJ2-6 | TRBV6-5 | NA | CASSYPGASGANVLTF
TRBJ2-1 | TRBV6-5 | NA | CASSWTYSMVNEQFF
TRBJ1-5 | TRBV28 | NA | CASISDGSNQPQHF
TRBJ2-7 | TRBV27 | TRBD2 | CASRLAGGGSYEQYF
TRBJ2-1 | TRBV27 | TRBD1 | CASSLPRGTGVKDEQFF
TRBJ2-5 | TRBV4-3 | NA | CASSQDDNLQETQYF
TRBJ2-7 | TRBV5-1 | NA | CASANRVHEQYF
TRBJ2-1 | TRBV4-1 | NA | CASSQDYRGYEQFF
TRBJ1-5 | TRBV6-5 | TRBD1 | CASSYDREDQPQHF
TRBJ2-5 | TRBV15 | NA | CATSSLEKVQGVSETQYF
TRBJ2-7 | TRBV7-9 | TRBD2 | CASSLGPSGRADEQYF
TRBJ2-4 | TRBV6-5 | NA | CASSYRLGGNIQYF
TRBJ1-1 | TRBV4-3 | TRBD1 | CASSPGTGAWSTEAFF